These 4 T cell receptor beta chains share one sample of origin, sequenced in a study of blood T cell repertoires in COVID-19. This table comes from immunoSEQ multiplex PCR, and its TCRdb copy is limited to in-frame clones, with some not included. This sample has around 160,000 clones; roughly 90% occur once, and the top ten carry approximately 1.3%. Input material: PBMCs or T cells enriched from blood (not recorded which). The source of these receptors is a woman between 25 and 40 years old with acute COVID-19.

This CDR3 reads CASSFPGREKNYGYTF. CDR3 coding DNA: TGTGCCAGCAGCTTCCCAGGCAGGGAAAAAAACTATGGCTACACCTTC. The chain links TRBV5-6 to TRBJ1-2, with D perhaps TRBD1 (5 bases). Germline V gene lookup returns CDR1 SGHDT and CDR2 YYEEEE. V gave up 2 bases and J gave up 2 bases, with 16 bases separating them. This CDR3 is built from 16 residues. The full variable domain, in which reference TRBV5-6 and TRBJ1-2 provide the parts outside the CDR3, is DAGVTQSPTHLIKTRGQQVTLRCSPKSGHDTVSWYQQALGQGPQFIFQYYEEEERQRGNFPDRFSGHQFPNYSSELNVNALLLGDSALYLCASSFPGREKNYGYTFGSGTRLTVV.

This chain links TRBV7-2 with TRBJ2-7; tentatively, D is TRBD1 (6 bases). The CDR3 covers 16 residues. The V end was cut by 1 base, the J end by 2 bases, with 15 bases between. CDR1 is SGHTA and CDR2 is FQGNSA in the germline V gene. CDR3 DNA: TGTGCCAGCAGCTTAGGACCAGGGGTAGGCCCCTACGAGCAGTACTTC. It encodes CASSLGPGVGPYEQYF.

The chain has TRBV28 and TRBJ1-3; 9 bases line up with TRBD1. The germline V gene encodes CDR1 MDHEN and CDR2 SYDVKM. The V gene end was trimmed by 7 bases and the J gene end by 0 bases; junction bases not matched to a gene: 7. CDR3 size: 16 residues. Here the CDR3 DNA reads TGTGCCAGCACCGACGGACAGGGGTACTCTGGAAACACCATATATTTT. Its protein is CASTDGQGYSGNTIYF.

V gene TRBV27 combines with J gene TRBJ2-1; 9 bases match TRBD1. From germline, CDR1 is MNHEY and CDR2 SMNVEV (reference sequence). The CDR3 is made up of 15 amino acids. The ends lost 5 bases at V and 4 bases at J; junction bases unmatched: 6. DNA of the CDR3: TGTGCCAGCAGTCGAGTGGGACAGGGTTACAATGAGCAGTTCTTC. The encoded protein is CASSRVGQGYNEQFF.